This passage covers 9 T cell receptor beta chains from one sample sequenced in a study of cytomegalovirus exposure and HLA in healthy donors. The PCR ran on 60 Vbeta and 13 Jbeta primers. Clones were sequenced by immunoSEQ multiplex PCR, and TCRdb holds only the in-frame ones, with some missing. The repertoire holds about 160,000 clones, with 87% as singletons. Input material: PBMCs. These receptors were obtained from a woman aged 25-40 years in good health and CMV-seronegative.

This sequence joins TRBV20-1 and TRBJ1-1; D perhaps matches TRBD1 (5 bases). CDR1 and CDR2 from the germline V gene are DFQATT and SNEGSKA (reference sequence). The CDR3 extends over 11 amino acids. The germline V and J ends were trimmed by 1 base and 6 bases, with 6 bases remaining between them. This CDR3 reads CSARGGAEAFF. In DNA form, the CDR3 reads TGCAGTGCTAGAGGGGGGGCTGAAGCTTTCTTT.

This clone was seen once. V usage is TRBV9 and J usage is TRBJ1-1; no reliable D call. Per germline, CDR1 SGDLS and CDR2 YYNGEE. This CDR3 spans 14 amino acids. Trimming took off 0 bases at V and 1 base at J, with 7 bases between the two ends. CDR3 amino acids: CASSVVSPNTEAFF. The CDR3 region has the DNA TGTGCCAGCAGCGTAGTGAGCCCGAACACTGAAGCTTTCTTT. The complete variable domain, with remaining parts taken from reference TRBV9 and TRBJ1-1, reads DSGVTQTPKHLITATGQRVTLRCSPRSGDLSVYWYQQSLDQGLQFLIQYYNGEERAKGNILERFSAQQFPDLHSELNLSSLELGDSALYFCASSVVSPNTEAFFGQGTRLTVV.

The V gene is TRBV27, the J gene TRBJ1-5; a possible D gene is TRBD1 (5 bases). CDR1 and CDR2 (germline): MNHEY, SMNVEV (reference sequence). Trimming took 6 bases from V and 5 from J, leaving 17 bases between them. The CDR3 has 15 amino acids. The CDR3 bases are TGTGCCAGCAGAATGAGCAGGACAAACGATCAGCCCCAGCATTTT. It specifies CASRMSRTNDQPQHF.

V and J are TRBV29-1 and TRBJ2-3; D is undetermined. V shed 7 bases and J shed 6 bases, with 11 bases lying between them. CDR1 and CDR2 (germline): SQVTM, ANQGSEA. There are 11 residues in the CDR3. The CDR3 bases are TGCAGCGCTTCCTCAGGTGATACGCAGTATTTT. It yields the protein CSASSGDTQYF.

This clone is a singleton in its sample. The V call is TRBV11-2, the J call TRBJ2-7, with D possibly matching TRBD2 (7 bases). V gave up 5 bases and J gave up 7 bases, with 24 bases separating them. CDR1 and CDR2 (germline): SGHAT, FQNNGV. The CDR3 is 16 amino acids. The CDR3 loop is CASSPRTFRGAEEQYF. The DNA for the CDR3 is TGTGCCAGCAGCCCACGGACGTTTCGGGGGGCGGAGGAGCAGTACTTC.

The V call is TRBV18, the J call TRBJ1-5; 7 positions agree with TRBD1. Germline assignment: CDR1 KGHSH and CDR2 LQKENI. Trimming removed 6 bases from V and 11 bases from J; junction bases left unmatched: 7. CDR3 size: 12 residues. The CDR3 reads CASSPDREAQHF. DNA of the CDR3: TGTGCCAGCTCGCCCGACAGGGAAGCCCAGCATTTT.

V gene TRBV27 combines with J gene TRBJ2-7; maybe TRBD1 (6 bases). Trimming stripped 4 bases from V and 3 bases from J, with 13 bases between. This CDR3 spans 14 amino acids. Germline CDR1 and CDR2: MNHEY and SMNVEV (reference sequence). CDR3 coding DNA: TGTGCCAGCAGTTCCACGACAGGATACTACGAGCAGTACTTC. The encoded protein is CASSSTTGYYEQYF.

The chain couples TRBV18 to TRBJ2-7, with D possibly TRBD2 on 5 matching bases. CDR3 length equals 13 residues. Germline CDR1 reads KGHSH; CDR2 reads LQKENI. The V end was cut by 3 bases, the J end by 6 bases, with 12 bases between. The CDR3 region is CASSPGTSREQYF. The CDR3 nucleotides read TGTGCCAGCTCACCGGGTACTAGTCGCGAGCAGTACTTC. Combining the CDR3 with reference TRBV18 and TRBJ2-7 gives the whole variable domain NAGVMQNPRHLVRRRGQEARLRCSPMKGHSHVYWYRQLPEEGLKFMVYLQKENIIDESGMPKERFSAEFPKEGPSILRIQQVVRGDSAAYFCASSPGTSREQYFGPGTRLTVT.

The genes are TRBV28 and TRBJ1-1; 7 bases are shared with TRBD1. This CDR3 comprises 11 residues. Germline V lookup: CDR1 MDHEN, CDR2 SYDVKM. The V gene end was trimmed by 8 bases and the J gene end by 5 bases; junction bases not matched to a gene: 2. In DNA form, the CDR3 reads TGTGCCAGCCCAGGGGGGACTGAAGCTTTCTTT. It yields the protein CASPGGTEAFF.